This T cell receptor (beta chain) was profiled in a study of T-cell reconstitution after alpha-beta-depleted transplantation in children. The CDR3 covers 11 residues. Trimming left V 3 bases short and J 7 bases short, with 7 bases between. Per germline, CDR1 SGHDT and CDR2 YYEEEE. Unique molecular identifiers featured in how the TCRbeta library was prepared. TCRdb re-called the PCR reads with MiXCR, one entry per CDR3 protein. The sample consists of approximately 82,000 distinct CDR3 sequences, 15% to 20% of them appearing once. Source: PBMCs, mostly from graft donor cells, taken 360 days after TCRalphabeta/CD19-depleted stem cell transplant. This clonotype was obtained from a male patient under 10 years old who had a stem cell transplant for acute lymphoblastic leukemia, so the T cells may come from the graft donor. The chain joins TRBV5-6 to TRBJ1-2, with D hard to call. The CDR3 loop reads CASSSSSGYTF. CDR3 sequence (DNA): TGTGCCAGCAGCTCAAGTAGTGGCTACACCTTC.